Presented here are 27 T cell receptor beta chains from one specimen sequenced in a study of CD8+CD57+ T cells in acquired aplastic anemia. Genomic DNA, the template, was used for profiling of the TCR beta VDJ and CDR3. TCRdb re-called the reads through MiXCR, storing one row per CDR3 protein. In the table there are 180,000 or so distinct CDR3 sequences, 48% of which are singletons. Sequenced patients had shown CD8+CD57+ cell expansion by flow cytometry. The specimen sequenced was sorted CD4+, CD8+, or CD8+CD57+ T cells (not recorded which) from PBMCs. The source of these receptors is a human donor with aplastic anemia.

The chain joins TRBV12-3 or TRBV12-4 to TRBJ2-1; 10 bases line up with TRBD2. The CDR3 totals 19 residues. Unmatched junction bases numbered 16, after V lost 8 bases and J lost 0 bases. The CDR3 protein is CASHRTSGPGPTSYNEQFF. The CDR3 nucleotides read TGTGCCAGCCATCGGACTAGCGGCCCCGGCCCTACCTCCTACAATGAGCAGTTCTTC.

In this sample, this clonotype turned up a few times. The chain joins TRBV29-1 to TRBJ1-1; 8 bases match TRBD1. CDR1 SQVTM and CDR2 ANQGSEA come from the germline V gene. The CDR3 has 12 residues. V was clipped by 4 bases and J by 5 bases; unmatched bases: 3. This CDR3 reads CSVGTGSTEAFF. DNA for the CDR3: TGCAGCGTTGGGACAGGGTCAACTGAAGCTTTCTTT.

At least ten counts were recorded for this clonotype. This sequence joins TRBV7-9 and TRBJ2-1; the D gene is possibly TRBD2 (6 bases). The CDR3 has 14 residues. Trimming pared 3 bases from V and 5 bases from J, leaving 11 bases between. From germline, CDR1 is SEHNR and CDR2 FQNEAQ (reference sequence). CDR3 coding DNA: TGTGCCAGCAGCTTGGGCGGGGCTGACAATGAGCAGTTCTTC. Translation: CASSLGGADNEQFF.

This clonotype was detected once. This may come from a read error, since a much larger clone is one base off. The chain employs TRBV11-1 and TRBJ2-2; 8 bases are shared with TRBD2. The CDR3 is 15 residues long. In germline, CDR1 is SGHAT, CDR2 FQDESV (reference sequence). CDR3 sequence reads: CASRLTSGRTGELVF. The CDR3 DNA reads as TGTGCCAGCAGACTAACTAGCGGAAGAACCGGGGAGCTGGTTTTT.

In its sample, this clonotype was seen many times. This chain links TRBV5-1 with TRBJ2-7; D might be TRBD1 (5 bases). CDR1 is SGHRS and CDR2 is YFSETQ in the germline V gene. The CDR3 loop spans 15 amino acids. Trimming took off 0 bases at V and 0 bases at J, with 10 bases between the two ends. The CDR3 spells CASSLAGSSSYEQYF. CDR3 bases: TGCGCCAGCAGCTTGGCAGGGTCGAGCTCCTACGAGCAGTACTTC.

The V call is TRBV6-5, the J call TRBJ1-6, with TRBD1 matching 9 bases. In germline, CDR1 is MNHEY, CDR2 SVGAGI. V was pared by 2 bases and J by 10 bases, with 3 bases of the junction left unmatched. The CDR3 extends over 14 amino acids. The CDR3 DNA is TGTGCCAGCAGTTACGACAGGGGGACATCACCCCTCCACTTT. Residues: CASSYDRGTSPLHF.

The J gene is TRBJ1-1, the V gene TRBV29-1; D is undetermined. Trimming stripped 6 bases from V and 11 bases from J, with 19 bases between. Germline V CDR1 and CDR2: SQVTM, ANQGSEA. The length of the CDR3 is 12 residues. This CDR3 is CSVAEEGVRAFF. The CDR3 DNA is TGCAGCGTCGCCGAGGAGGGAGTGCGGGCTTTCTTT.

J is TRBJ1-4 and V is TRBV2; D remains unclear. Trimming left V 1 base short and J 5 bases short, with 5 bases between. The CDR3 runs 13 residues. CDR1 and CDR2 from the germline V gene are SNHLY and FYNNEI. The CDR3 nucleotides read TGTGCCAGCAGTGAAGATCTGAATGAAAAACTGTTTTTT. Its translation is CASSEDLNEKLFF. The complete variable domain, with remaining parts taken from reference TRBV2 and TRBJ1-4, reads EPEVTQTPSHQVTQMGQEVILRCVPISNHLYFYWYRQILGQKVEFLVSFYNNEISEKSEIFDDQFSVERPDGSNFTLKIRSTKLEDSAMYFCASSEDLNEKLFFGSGTQLSVL.

The chain carries TRBV9 and TRBJ1-2, with D hard to call. The CDR3 runs to 13 residues. CDR1 is SGDLS and CDR2 is YYNGEE in the germline V gene. V gave up 5 bases and J gave up 3 bases, with 11 bases separating them. The CDR3 loop is CASSTRLYYGYTF. CDR3 nucleotides: TGTGCCAGCAGTACCAGATTGTACTATGGCTACACCTTC.

The chain carries TRBV19 and TRBJ2-5; 8 bases are shared with TRBD1. The CDR3 is made up of 13 amino acids. Germline CDR1 LNHDA, CDR2 SQIVND (reference sequence). With V trimmed by 3 bases and J by 3 bases, 0 bases remained unmatched. CDR3 DNA: TGTGCCAGTAGTATGGACAGGGAAGAGACCCAGTACTTC. Translated: CASSMDREETQYF.

This clonotype occurred many times. This chain joins TRBV20-1 and TRBJ1-1; a possible D gene is TRBD1 (5 bases). Germline-derived CDR1 and CDR2 are DFQATT and SNEGSKA (reference sequence). This CDR3 is 10 amino acids long. V was cut by 5 bases and J by 11 bases, with 12 bases left in between. CDR3 loop: CSAPLGDAFF. In nucleotides, the CDR3 is TGCAGTGCTCCCCTCGGGGACGCTTTCTTT.

This clonotype has just a few counts. One junction end does not reproduce the germline sequence, and a read error may be involved. The CDR3 sequence is CSARGWANTDTQYF. The CDR3 bases are TGCAGTGCGAGAGGATGGGCGAACACAGATACGCAGTATTTT. The rearrangement links TRBV20-1 to TRBJ2-3; D ambiguous. This CDR3 is 14 amino acids long. CDR1 DFQATT and CDR2 SNEGSKA come from the germline V gene (reference sequence).

This clonotype was found many times. J is TRBJ2-7 and V is TRBV7-2; 7 nucleotides line up with TRBD1. With V trimmed by 5 bases and J by 3 bases, 10 bases remained unmatched. The CDR3 has 15 amino acids. Germline V lookup: CDR1 SGHTA, CDR2 FQGNSA. The CDR3 loop is CASSPRWGQNYEQYF. The CDR3 DNA follows: TGTGCCAGCAGCCCCCGTTGGGGACAGAACTACGAGCAGTACTTC. Based on the CDR3 plus reference TRBV7-2 and TRBJ2-7, the full variable domain is GAGVSQSPSNKVTEKGKDVELRCDPISGHTALYWYRQSLGQGLEFLIYFQGNSAPDKSGLPSDRFSAERTGGSVSTLTIQRTQQEDSAVYLCASSPRWGQNYEQYFGPGTRLTVT.

The chain employs TRBV29-1 and TRBJ1-2, with D tentatively TRBD1 (5 bases). The CDR3 totals 11 residues. V was shortened by 3 bases and J by 11 bases, with 13 bases between the two germline ends. Germline V gene data show CDR1 as SQVTM and CDR2 as ANQGSEA. The CDR3: CSVDPTEDYTF. The CDR3 nucleotides read TGCAGCGTTGACCCGACAGAGGATTACACCTTC.

A remark on this clonotype: An end of the junction does not agree with germline; a read error may underlie this. This chain uses TRBV9 with TRBJ1-1; the D is unclear. Per germline, CDR1 SGDLS and CDR2 YYNGEE. The CDR3 totals 14 residues. The CDR3 nucleotides are TGTGCCAGCAGCGTAGGCGATTGGGCCGCCGTTCGGGACTTT. It translates to CASSVGDWAAVRDF.

This clonotype showed up just a few times. V gene TRBV7-3 combines with J gene TRBJ2-5; 8 bases line up with TRBD2. Germline-derived CDR1 and CDR2 are SGHTA and FQGTGA. The CDR3 length is 16 residues. Unmatched junction bases numbered 11, after V lost 3 bases and J lost 5 bases. DNA of the CDR3: TGTGCCAGCAGCTTTTTCTCTCGGGGGGGACGGGAGACCCAGTACTTC. Encoded protein: CASSFFSRGGRETQYF.

Comment on this clonotype: A junction end diverges from the germline sequence, so it may reflect a read error. This chain uses TRBV11-1 with TRBJ2-1; 7 positions agree with TRBD1. Per the germline V gene, CDR1 is SGHAT and CDR2 is FQDESV (reference sequence). The CDR3 contains 14 residues. The CDR3 is CASSTGQNYNVQFF. The CDR3 DNA reads TGTGCCAGCAGCACGGGACAGAATTACAATGTGCAGTTCTTC.

The V gene is TRBV2, the J gene TRBJ2-1; D remains ambiguous. Trimming pared 8 bases from V and 11 bases from J, leaving 16 bases between. CDR1 and CDR2 (germline): SNHLY, FYNNEI. The CDR3 sequence is 12 residues long. The CDR3 DNA reads as TGTGCCAGCCAAGCCCTGGGGTCTAAGCAGTTCTTC. Translating gives CASQALGSKQFF.

Worth noting for this clonotype: Possible read error: a much larger clone is one base away. The conserved phenylalanine or tryptophan is not found at the CDR3 terminus, so this likely reflects a read error. This rearrangement joins TRBV6-4 to TRBJ1-1; D gene uncertain. The germline CDR1 and CDR2 sequences are MRHNA and SNTAGT. Trimming left V 7 bases short and J 3 bases short, with 9 bases between. This CDR3 spans 12 amino acids. DNA of the CDR3: TGTGCCAGCACTGATGGGGACACTGAAGCTTTCCTT. This translates into CASTDGDTEAFL.

Ten or more counts support this clonotype. CDR3 nucleotide sequence: TGTGCCAGCAGCGGGACAGTGTTGGGAGGGGGGAGCTACACCTTC. It is translated as CASSGTVLGGGSYTF. The V and J genes are TRBV12-3 or TRBV12-4 and TRBJ1-2; 7 bases are shared with TRBD1. There are 15 residues in the CDR3. V shed 6 bases, J shed 9 bases, and the junction held 16 bases outside the gene matches.

This clonotype was detected a few times. This chain links TRBV2 with TRBJ2-1; 9 positions match TRBD2. The CDR3 totals 15 residues. Trimming at V came to 7 bases and at J to 1 base, leaving 5 bases not matched to a gene. Looked up from germline, CDR1 is SNHLY and CDR2 is FYNNEI. As DNA, the CDR3 is TGTGCCAGCAAAGAGGCGGGAGGGTCCTACAATGAGCAGTTCTTC. This encodes CASKEAGGSYNEQFF.

This clonotype was counted at least ten times. The J gene is TRBJ1-1, the V gene TRBV6-6; possibly TRBD1 for D (6 bases). Trimming left V 7 bases short and J 4 bases short, with 13 bases between. Germline CDR1 reads MNHNY; CDR2 reads SVGAGI (reference sequence). This CDR3 contains 13 residues. The CDR3 DNA is TGTGCCAGCACCCTACAGGGTGTCACTGAAGCTTTCTTT. Amino acid sequence: CASTLQGVTEAFF.

The chain couples TRBV20-1 to TRBJ1-5; a weak D match, TRBD1 (5 bases). Germline CDR1 reads DFQATT; CDR2 reads SNEGSKA (reference sequence). V was trimmed by 0 bases and J by 4 bases, leaving 16 bases between them. This CDR3 contains 16 residues. CDR3 loop: CSARDRTKGGNQPQHF. In nucleotides, the CDR3 is TGCAGTGCTAGAGATAGGACAAAAGGAGGGAATCAGCCCCAGCATTTT.

This clonotype was observed many times. The chain has TRBV11-1 and TRBJ1-2; D ambiguous. Germline V gene data show CDR1 as SGHAT and CDR2 as FQDESV (reference sequence). This CDR3 comprises 13 residues. The ends were cut back, 5 bases at V and 8 bases at J, with 15 bases in the middle. CDR3 sequence reads: CASSAYPMGGYTF. The DNA of the CDR3 is TGTGCCAGCAGCGCTTATCCGATGGGCGGCTACACCTTC.

In this sample, this clonotype turned up a few times. This sequence may be a read error, since a much larger clone differs from it by one base. This likely comes from a read error, as the CDR3 has no conserved phenylalanine or tryptophan at its end. This rearrangement joins TRBV5-1 to TRBJ2-7, with a weak D call TRBD1 (7 bases). Germline V gene data show CDR1 as SGHRS and CDR2 as YFSETQ. The CDR3 runs to 15 residues. V lost 2 bases and J lost 7, with 19 bases in between. CDR3 sequence (DNA): TGCGCCAGCAGCTTAGCCGGACAGGACGCGGGGGAGCAGTACCTC. Encoded protein: CASSLAGQDAGEQYL.

With regard to this clonotype: Germline and junction disagree at one end, which may indicate a read error. The chain couples TRBV5-4 to TRBJ2-3; 9 bases are shared with TRBD1. This CDR3 is built from 18 residues. Per the germline V gene, CDR1 is SGHNT and CDR2 is YYREEE (reference sequence). CDR3 sequence reads: CASSLRRTGVFGTDTQYF. The DNA of the CDR3 is TGTGCCAGCAGCTTGCGGCGGACAGGGGTTTTTGGCACAGACACGCAGTATTTT.

The chain employs TRBV9 and TRBJ1-6, with a weak D call TRBD1 (6 bases). Germline loops: CDR1 SGDLS, CDR2 YYNGEE. The V gene lost 6 bases and the J gene lost 10 bases, with 14 bases spanning the gap. This CDR3 spans 13 amino acids. The CDR3 DNA sequence: TGTGCCAGCACCGTGGGGGGCAACTCACCCCTCCACTTT. Residues: CASTVGGNSPLHF.